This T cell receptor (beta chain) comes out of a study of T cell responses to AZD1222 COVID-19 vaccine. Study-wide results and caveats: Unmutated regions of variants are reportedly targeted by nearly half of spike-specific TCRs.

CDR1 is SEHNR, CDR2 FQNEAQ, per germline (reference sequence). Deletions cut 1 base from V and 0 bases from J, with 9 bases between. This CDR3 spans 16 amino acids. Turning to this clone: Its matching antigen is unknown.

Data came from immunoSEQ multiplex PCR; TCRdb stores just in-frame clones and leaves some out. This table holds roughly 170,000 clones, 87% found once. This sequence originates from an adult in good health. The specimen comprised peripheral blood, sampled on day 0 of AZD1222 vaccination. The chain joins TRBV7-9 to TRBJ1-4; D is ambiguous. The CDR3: CASSLGGDPTNEKLFF. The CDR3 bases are TGTGCCAGCAGCTTAGGAGGTGACCCAACTAATGAAAAACTGTTTTTT.